This section outlines one T cell receptor beta chain sequence together with its context. The sample is drawn from a study of early T cells in non-severe SARS-CoV-2 infection. Study summary: Sequencing used unsorted whole-blood bulk RNA, so chains lack pairing.

The V end lost 0 bases, the J end lost 8 bases, and 16 bases lay between the germline ends. The CDR3 runs 15 residues. Germline CDR1 and CDR2: ENHRY and SYGVKD. Attached unique molecular identifiers marked individual cDNA molecules. TCRdb itself ran the 5' RACE reads through MiXCR, one entry per CDR3 protein. The data contain 65,000 to 85,000 distinct CDR3 sequences, more than 8.5% of them seen just once; the ten biggest clones take up less than 20%. The chain recombines TRBV10-3 with TRBJ1-2, with a tentative D call TRBD1 (6 bases). The specimen comprised whole blood, sampled at baseline. This TCR was sampled from an adult who was a healthcare worker with PCR-confirmed SARS-CoV-2 infection or an uninfected control (not recorded which). CDR3 nucleotide sequence: TGTGCCATCAGTGAGTCGGGCAGGGGAGAAAGAGGCTACACCTTC. Amino acids: CAISESGRGERGYTF.